Listed here are 18 T cell receptor beta chains from one sample, sequenced in a study of Ad26.COV2.S vaccination and SARS-CoV-2 variants (dated by TCRdb to the early 2020s). The treatment or condition label on this specimen signifies: 15 to 20 received Ad26.COV2.S at low or high dose, single or two shots; roughly five received placebo; per-sample allocation not given. Repertoires of vaccine and placebo recipients were sequenced from samples collected on day 63 after the first injection. Library creation used the immunoSEQ multiplex PCR assay. This is the immuneACCESS table as TCRdb keeps it, with only in-frame sequences that have V and J called. A part of the clones is gone; compared with another copy, unresolved V genes explain less than half, and the rest is unexplained. The sample table lists approximately 410,000 clones, around 92% of them with a count of one. The ten biggest clones cover roughly 1.7% of the sample.

The sample in question was peripheral blood, obtained in a trial of Ad26.COV2.S vaccine versus placebo. Receptors were obtained from a person aged 18-65 years who received the Ad26.COV2.S COVID-19 vaccine or a placebo.

The chain combines TRBV12-3 or TRBV12-4 with TRBJ2-3; D is perhaps TRBD1 or TRBD2 (6 bases each). With 7 bases removed from V and 8 bases from J, the gap between germline ends came to 16 bases. The CDR3 spans 13 residues. This chain's CDR3 is CASTLFPGATQYF. Here the CDR3 DNA reads TGTGCCAGCACCCTTTTTCCGGGGGCTACGCAGTATTTT.

This clone has only one observation. This sequence joins TRBV5-8 and TRBJ1-2; D is ambiguous. Germline V lookup: CDR1 SGHTS, CDR2 YDEGEE. The V and J ends lost 2 bases and 5 bases respectively, with 16 bases between them. The CDR3 covers 15 residues. CDR3 nucleotides: TGTGCCAGCAGCTTTGGTGGAGTGTACATGTATGGCTACACCTTC. It codes for CASSFGGVYMYGYTF.

This chain joins TRBV5-5 and TRBJ1-3, with D uncertain. Trimming stripped 6 bases from V and 1 base from J, with 5 bases between. The CDR3 totals 12 residues. Germline loops: CDR1 SGHKS, CDR2 YYEKEE (reference sequence). The CDR3 is CASTQSGNTIYF. In nucleotides, the CDR3 is TGTGCCAGCACTCAGTCTGGAAACACCATATATTTT.

The chain is built from TRBV27 and TRBJ1-4, with D unresolved. This CDR3 has 14 residues. CDR1 and CDR2 (germline): MNHEY, SMNVEV (reference sequence). V was pared by 8 bases and J by 7 bases, with 17 bases between. The CDR3 loop is CASHPGGRLEKLFF. The DNA of the CDR3 is TGTGCCAGCCACCCCGGAGGGCGGCTTGAAAAACTGTTTTTT.

The rearrangement links TRBV27 to TRBJ2-7; TRBD2 agrees at 7 bases. The CDR3 is made up of 19 amino acids. V lost 0 bases to trimming and J lost 7 bases; unmatched junction nucleotides: 21. Germline V CDR1 and CDR2: MNHEY, SMNVEV (reference sequence). CDR3 amino acids: CASSLSVGLIRLPGGEQYF. The DNA for the CDR3 is TGTGCCAGCAGTTTATCAGTGGGGCTGATCAGGCTGCCGGGGGGAGAGCAGTACTTC.

The V and J genes are TRBV19 and TRBJ1-6; D gene ambiguous. The V end lost 7 bases, the J end lost 13 bases, and 20 bases lay between the germline ends. Germline CDR1 reads LNHDA; CDR2 reads SQIVND (reference sequence). This CDR3 is built from 14 residues. The CDR3 region is CASTDRARNLPLHF. The CDR3 coding sequence is TGTGCCAGTACCGATAGGGCCAGGAACCTCCCCCTCCACTTT.

The chain links TRBV2 to TRBJ2-7; weak D call: TRBD1 (5 bases). The germline V gene encodes CDR1 SNHLY and CDR2 FYNNEI. V lost 8 bases, J lost 2 bases, and 10 bases lay in between. The CDR3 has 12 residues. CDR3 sequence reads: CASDSSAYEQYF. DNA of the CDR3: TGTGCCAGCGACAGTTCTGCCTACGAGCAGTACTTC.

The V gene is TRBV21-1, the J gene TRBJ2-2; the table's D call of TRBD1 was not tested on the DNA. TRBV21-1 is a known pseudogene. CDR3 length: 18 amino acids. CDR3 loop: CASSKANEQGSNTGELFF. DNA for the CDR3: TGTGCCAGCAGCAAAGCTAACGAACAGGGTTCGAACACCGGGGAGCTGTTTTTT.

The chain couples TRBV19 to TRBJ2-7, with 11 positions matching TRBD1. Germline CDR1 and CDR2: LNHDA and SQIVND (reference sequence). J gave up 0 bases and V 7 bases, and 5 bases lay outside the gene matches. There are 15 residues in the CDR3. The CDR3 DNA sequence: TGTGCCAGTACCCCCGGGACAGGGGGCTCCTACGAGCAGTACTTC. Protein sequence: CASTPGTGGSYEQYF.

The chain recombines TRBV11-3 with TRBJ1-1; maybe TRBD1 (5 bases). There are 17 residues in the CDR3. The V and J ends lost 3 bases and 2 bases respectively, with 19 bases between them. Germline V gene sequence: CDR1 SGHNT, CDR2 YENEEA. CDR3 DNA: TGTGCCAGCAGCTTTTCTATTACAGGTGATTCTAACACTGAAGCTTTCTTT. The encoded protein is CASSFSITGDSNTEAFF.

CDR3 nucleotides: TGTGCCAGCAGCTTCACGCACAGCTCTGGAAACACCATATATTTT. Translated, it gives CASSFTHSSGNTIYF. This rearrangement joins TRBV7-2 to TRBJ1-3; D unclear. The CDR3 contains 15 residues. CDR1 and CDR2 (germline): SGHTA, FQGNSA. The V end was cut by 3 bases, the J end by 0 bases, with 9 bases between. Variable domain in full (rest from reference TRBV7-2 and TRBJ1-3): GAGVSQSPSNKVTEKGKDVELRCDPISGHTALYWYRQSLGQGLEFLIYFQGNSAPDKSGLPSDRFSAERTGGSVSTLTIQRTQQEDSAVYLCASSFTHSSGNTIYFGEGSWLTVV.

The table lists this clone with a count of one. The chain carries TRBV27 and TRBJ2-6; TRBD1 agrees at 10 bases. V lost 7 bases, J lost 4 bases, and 10 bases stayed unmatched. The CDR3 runs to 17 residues. Germline V CDR1 and CDR2: MNHEY, SMNVEV (reference sequence). CDR3 coding DNA: TGTGCCAGCAACCCACCCGGGACAGGGGCCGGGGCCAACGTCCTGACTTTC. Translated: CASNPPGTGAGANVLTF.

The gene calls are TRBV6-2 or TRBV6-3 and TRBJ1-2; D is uncertain. This CDR3 comprises 14 residues. The germline V and J ends were trimmed by 5 bases and 6 bases, with 16 bases remaining between them. Per germline, CDR1 MNHEY and CDR2 SVGEGT. This CDR3 is CASSVRAASNGYTF. In DNA, the CDR3 is TGTGCCAGCAGTGTCCGGGCGGCGTCGAATGGCTACACCTTC.

The chain has TRBV6-7 and TRBJ2-5, with 15 bases identical to TRBD2. TRBV6-7 is assigned to the ORF class and has an uncertain function. The length of the CDR3 is 18 residues. The trim removed 4 bases at V and 7 bases at J, leaving 13 bases unmatched. The CDR3 loop is CASSSPGGTSGGIGTQYF. The CDR3 DNA sequence: TGTGCCAGCAGTTCCCCTGGGGGGACTAGCGGGGGGATCGGGACCCAGTACTTC.

This clone was recorded a few times. Additional DNA sequences in this sample encode the identical CDR3. V gene TRBV4-3 combines with J gene TRBJ1-5, with D uncertain. The CDR3 has 13 amino acids. Trimming removed 0 bases from V and 7 bases from J, with 7 bases in between. Per germline, CDR1 LGHNA and CDR2 YSLEER. CDR3 region: CASSQDPGQPQHF. In DNA, the CDR3 is TGCGCCAGCAGCCAAGATCCCGGCCAGCCCCAGCATTTT.

The J gene is TRBJ2-1, the V gene TRBV10-2; 9 bases map to TRBD2. V dropped 6 bases and J dropped 6; count of bases not matched to a gene: 12. Germline CDR1 is WSHSY and CDR2 is SAAADI. The CDR3 is 16 residues long. The CDR3 coding sequence is TGCGCCAGCAGCCTCAGTGGCGGGGGGGGAGGCAATGAGCAGTTCTTC. Residues: CASSLSGGGGGNEQFF.

The chain carries TRBV6-1 and TRBJ2-1; D possibly matches TRBD1 or TRBD2 (7 bases each). The germline gives CDR1 MNHNS, CDR2 SASEGT. V dropped 4 bases and J dropped 5 bases, with 18 bases sitting between them. The CDR3 sequence is 16 residues long. The CDR3 sequence: CASSAPRGGRDNEQFF. CDR3 nucleotide sequence: TGTGCCAGCAGTGCGCCCAGGGGGGGTCGGGACAATGAGCAGTTCTTC.

The gene calls are TRBV12-3 or TRBV12-4 and TRBJ1-1; no definite D call. Trimming cost V 6 bases and J 2 bases, with 7 bases left between them. The CDR3 extends over 12 amino acids. In DNA, the CDR3 is TGTGCCAGCAGCCCCAGCAACACTGAAGCTTTCTTT. Encoded protein: CASSPSNTEAFF.